The 5 T cell receptor beta chains below all came from one sample that was sequenced in a study of T cells after yellow fever vaccination. TCRdb reanalysed the 5' RACE reads using MiXCR and keeps one entry per CDR3 protein. The profile shows roughly 330,000 distinct CDR3 sequences, around 7.3% of them singletons. Sequencing was performed on PBMCs, taken more than 40 days after the first yellow fever vaccination. These receptors were taken from a man in his late teens or twenties who received the YFV17D yellow fever vaccine.

This clonotype was seen a handful of times. The chain uses TRBV20-1 and TRBJ1-3; 7 nucleotides align to TRBD1. The germline gives CDR1 DFQATT, CDR2 SNEGSKA (reference sequence). After removal of 5 bases from V and 0 bases from J, the junction contained 4 bases not matched to a gene. CDR3 length: 14 amino acids. The CDR3 reads CSASRGSSGNTIYF. CDR3 bases: TGCAGTGCTTCCAGGGGGTCCTCTGGAAACACCATATATTTT.

V is TRBV5-1 and J is TRBJ2-6, with 7 nucleotides matching TRBD1. V lost 4 bases and J lost 2; bases outside the gene matches: 9. Germline CDR1 is SGHRS and CDR2 is YFSETQ. The CDR3 totals 17 residues. The CDR3 loop reads CASSNQPTGAGANVLTF. In DNA form, the CDR3 reads TGCGCCAGCAGCAATCAACCTACAGGGGCTGGGGCCAACGTCCTGACTTTC.

The rearrangement uses TRBV7-3 and TRBJ1-2; D gene unclear. The germline gives CDR1 SGHTA, CDR2 FQGTGA. CDR3 length: 15 residues. The V gene lost 5 bases and the J gene lost 4 bases, with 17 bases spanning the gap. As DNA, the CDR3 is TGTGCCAGCAGCCGAGGCCCCCGAAAGGGCTATGGCTACACCTTC. This translates into CASSRGPRKGYGYTF.

In this sample, this clonotype turned up a few times. The J gene is TRBJ1-1, the V gene TRBV4-2, with D perhaps TRBD1 (5 bases). V was trimmed by 4 bases and J by 3 bases, leaving 12 bases between them. The CDR3 is 14 residues long. Germline V gene sequence: CDR1 LGHNA, CDR2 YNFKEQ. The CDR3 DNA reads TGTGCCAGCAGCCCCTCCGGGGCGGACACTGAAGCTTTCTTT. This gives the protein CASSPSGADTEAFF.

The sample holds a few counts of this clonotype. This chain links TRBV6-5 with TRBJ2-5, with D maybe TRBD1 (6 bases). This CDR3 contains 15 residues. Per germline, CDR1 MNHEY and CDR2 SVGAGI. V lost 0 bases to trimming and J lost 5 bases, with 13 bases between them. CDR3 in amino acids: CASSYSGTGIETQYF. The CDR3, as DNA: TGTGCCAGCAGTTACTCGGGAACAGGGATCGAGACCCAGTACTTC.